A single TCR beta chain is shown here with its context. The data are from a study of molecular identifiers for immune sequencing clone quantification. TCRdb re-derived calls from the PCR reads in MiXCR, one entry per CDR3 protein. Of over 65,000 distinct CDR3 sequences listed, about 23% are singletons. Trimming cost V 4 bases and J 7 bases; bases outside gene matches: 12. CDR1 is SGHNT and CDR2 is YYREEE in the germline V gene (reference sequence). The CDR3 consists of 16 residues. The sequencing sample was made of naive CD8+ T cells from blood, with Jurkat cell RNA spiked in. Subset of the sample: FACS-sorted CD8+CD4-CCR7+CD45RA+ naive T cells. The V gene is TRBV5-4, the J gene TRBJ2-2; 8 bases fit TRBD2. The clonotype was recovered from a human donor in good health. Some libraries in this study had Jurkat cell RNA spiked in. CDR3 sequence: CASSPGREGLGGELFF. The CDR3 DNA follows: TGTGCCAGCAGCCCCGGGAGGGAGGGCCTTGGCGGGGAGCTGTTTTTT.